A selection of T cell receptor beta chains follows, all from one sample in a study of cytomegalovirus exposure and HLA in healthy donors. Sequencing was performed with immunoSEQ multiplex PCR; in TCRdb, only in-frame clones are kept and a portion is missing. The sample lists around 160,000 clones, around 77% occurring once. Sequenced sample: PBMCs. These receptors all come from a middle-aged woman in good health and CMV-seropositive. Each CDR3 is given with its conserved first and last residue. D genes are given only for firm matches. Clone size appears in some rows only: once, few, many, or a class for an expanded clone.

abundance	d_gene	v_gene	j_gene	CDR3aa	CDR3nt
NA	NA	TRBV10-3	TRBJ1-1	CAISAQRNTEAFF	TGTGCCATCAGTGCGCAGCGGAACACTGAAGCTTTCTTT
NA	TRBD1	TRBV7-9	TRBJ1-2	CSSSARQGALHFNYGYTF	TGTTCCAGCAGCGCCAGACAGGGGGCGCTTCACTTTAACTATGGCTACACCTTC
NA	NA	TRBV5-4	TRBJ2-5	CASSHPTNEQYF	TGTGCCAGCAGCCACCCCACGAATGAGCAGTACTTC
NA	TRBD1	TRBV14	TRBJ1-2	CASSQLQGSYGYTF	TGTGCCAGCAGCCAACTACAGGGGAGCTATGGCTACACCTTC
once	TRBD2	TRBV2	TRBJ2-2	CASSEWVRTGLAGETYTGELFF	TGTGCCAGCAGTGAATGGGTCCGCACGGGACTAGCGGGGGAGACATACACCGGGGAGCTGTTTTTT
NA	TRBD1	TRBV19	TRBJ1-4	CASSYQGAANEKLFF	TGTGCCAGTAGTTACCAGGGGGCGGCTAATGAAAAACTGTTTTTT
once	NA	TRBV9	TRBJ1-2	CASSVGGYGYTF	TGTGCCAGCAGCGTAGGAGGCTATGGCTACACCTTC
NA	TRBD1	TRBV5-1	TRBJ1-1	CASSRQGGTEAFF	TGCGCCAGCAGCCGACAGGGGGGCACTGAAGCTTTCTTT
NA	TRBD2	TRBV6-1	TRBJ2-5	CASSEGTSGLKTQYF	TGTGCCAGCAGTGAGGGGACTAGCGGCCTCAAGACCCAGTACTTC
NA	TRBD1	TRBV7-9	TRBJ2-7	CSSSLAWKGGHEQYF	TGTTCCAGCAGCTTAGCGTGGAAAGGGGGCCACGAGCAGTACTTC
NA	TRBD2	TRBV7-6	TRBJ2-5	CASSFGGGALETQYF	TGTGCCAGCAGCTTTGGCGGGGGGGCCCTCGAGACCCAGTACTTC
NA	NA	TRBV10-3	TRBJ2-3	CAISMQGSTDTQYF	TGTGCCATCAGTATGCAGGGTAGCACAGATACGCAGTATTTT
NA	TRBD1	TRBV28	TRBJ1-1	CASSFGTGGSEAFF	TGTGCCAGCAGTTTCGGGACAGGGGGCTCGGAAGCTTTCTTT
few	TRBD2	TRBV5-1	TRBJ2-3	CASSLMGLANTDTQYF	TGCGCCAGCAGCTTGATGGGACTAGCGAACACAGATACGCAGTATTTT
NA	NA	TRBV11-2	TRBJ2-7	CASSLTEQAEQYF	TGTGCCAGCAGCTTAACCGAACAGGCCGAGCAGTACTTC
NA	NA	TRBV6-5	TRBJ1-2	CASSKRGSYGYTF	TGTGCCAGCAGCAAACGGGGTTCCTATGGCTACACCTTC
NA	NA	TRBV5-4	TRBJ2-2	CASSAEGRSTGELFF	TGTGCCAGCAGCGCGGAGGGGCGGTCCACCGGGGAGCTGTTTTTT
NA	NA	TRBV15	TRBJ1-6	CATSGGTSGSPLHF	TGTGCCACCAGCGGAGGGACTAGCGGGTCACCCCTCCACTTT
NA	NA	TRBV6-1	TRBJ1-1	CASSGGNTEAFF	TGTGCCAGCAGTGGAGGGAACACTGAAGCTTTCTTT
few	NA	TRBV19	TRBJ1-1	CASSGSMNTEAFF	TGTGCCAGTTCAGGGTCCATGAACACTGAAGCTTTCTTT
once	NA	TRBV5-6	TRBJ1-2	CVSSPQGPLKGYTF	TGTGTCAGCAGCCCACAGGGCCCCCTAAAGGGCTACACCTTC
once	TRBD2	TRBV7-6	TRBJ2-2	CASSSRTSVNTGELFF	TGTGCCAGCAGCTCTAGGACTAGCGTGAACACCGGGGAGCTGTTTTTT
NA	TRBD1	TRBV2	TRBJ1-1	CASSEAPGTGAFF	TGTGCCAGCAGTGAGGCCCCCGGGACAGGAGCTTTCTTT
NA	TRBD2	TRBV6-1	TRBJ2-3	CASSEREGDTQYF	TGTGCCAGCAGTGAAAGGGAGGGAGATACGCAGTATTTT
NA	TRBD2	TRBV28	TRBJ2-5	CASSLGLAGGETQYF	TGTGCCAGCAGTTTAGGGCTAGCGGGGGGAGAGACCCAGTACTTC
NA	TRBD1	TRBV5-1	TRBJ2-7	CASSLSQGHSYEQYF	TGCGCCAGCAGCTTGTCACAGGGGCACTCCTACGAGCAGTACTTC
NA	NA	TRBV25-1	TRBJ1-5	CASSQGGNQPQHF	TGTGCCAGCAGTCAGGGTGGCAATCAGCCCCAGCATTTT
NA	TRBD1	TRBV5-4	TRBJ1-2	CASSAGQEIHGYTF	TGTGCCAGCAGCGCGGGACAGGAGATACATGGCTACACCTTC
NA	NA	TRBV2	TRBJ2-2	CASSGVGGTGELFF	TGTGCCAGCAGTGGTGTCGGGGGAACCGGGGAGCTGTTTTTT
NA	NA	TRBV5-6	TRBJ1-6	CASSFWRGTGMDNSPLHF	TGTGCCAGCAGCTTTTGGCGGGGGACCGGGATGGATAATTCACCCCTCCACTTT
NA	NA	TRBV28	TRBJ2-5	CASSFGRGYQETQYF	TGTGCCAGCAGTTTTGGCAGGGGCTACCAAGAGACCCAGTACTTC
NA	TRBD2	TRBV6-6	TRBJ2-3	CASRHGASGPDTQYF	TGTGCCAGCAGACACGGGGCTAGCGGCCCAGATACGCAGTATTTT
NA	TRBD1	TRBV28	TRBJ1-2	CAASSGTGAFSYGYTF	TGTGCCGCCTCATCAGGGACAGGGGCTTTCAGCTATGGCTACACCTTC
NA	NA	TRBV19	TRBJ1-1	CASTSIPLNTEAFF	TGTGCCAGCACTTCAATCCCTTTGAACACTGAAGCTTTCTTT
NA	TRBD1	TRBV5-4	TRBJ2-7	CASSSGQDLGEQYF	TGTGCCAGCAGCTCTGGACAGGACTTAGGCGAGCAGTACTTC
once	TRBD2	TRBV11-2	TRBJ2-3	CASSISGGARDTQYF	TGTGCCAGCAGCATCAGCGGGGGGGCGCGCGATACGCAGTATTTT
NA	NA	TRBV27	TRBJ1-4	CASSISTGRNEKLFF	TGTGCCAGCAGTATTTCGACAGGAAGAAATGAAAAACTGTTTTTT
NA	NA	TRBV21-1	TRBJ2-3	CASSLKSRLAGSTDTQYF	TGTGCCAGCAGCCTGAAATCGCGACTAGCGGGAAGCACAGATACGCAGTATTTT
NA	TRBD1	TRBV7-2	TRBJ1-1	CASSLFQGGNTEAFF	TGTGCCAGCAGCCTATTTCAGGGGGGGAACACTGAAGCTTTCTTT
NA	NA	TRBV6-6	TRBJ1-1	CASSYSLGARAFF	TGTGCCAGCAGTTACTCGTTGGGGGCCCGGGCTTTCTTT
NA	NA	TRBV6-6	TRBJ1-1	CASTQQNTEAFF	TGTGCCAGCACACAACAGAACACTGAAGCTTTCTTT
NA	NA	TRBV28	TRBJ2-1	CASSTGEDVSSYNEQFF	TGTGCCAGCAGCACAGGCGAAGACGTTTCCTCCTACAATGAGCAGTTCTTC
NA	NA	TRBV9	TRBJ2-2	CASSSRQLRPTGELFF	TGTGCCAGCAGCTCCCGACAGTTGCGCCCTACCGGGGAGCTGTTTTTT
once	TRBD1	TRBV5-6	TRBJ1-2	CASSGQGPFNGYTF	TGTGCCAGCTCGGGACAGGGTCCCTTTAATGGCTACACCTTC
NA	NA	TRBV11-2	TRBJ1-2	CASSAGNYGYTF	TGTGCCAGCAGCGCAGGAAACTATGGCTACACCTTC
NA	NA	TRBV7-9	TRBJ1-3	CASSSGGNTIYF	TGTGCCAGCTCATCCGGGGGAAACACCATATATTTT
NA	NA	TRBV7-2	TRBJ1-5	CASSLSGSLSNQPQHF	TGTGCCAGCAGCTTATCGGGGTCCCTCAGCAATCAGCCCCAGCATTTT
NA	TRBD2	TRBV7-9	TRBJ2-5	CASSRGGLETQYF	TGTGCCAGCAGCCGGGGGGGCCTCGAGACCCAGTACTTC
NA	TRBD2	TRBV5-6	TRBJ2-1	CASRRATGGRPYNEQFF	TGTGCCAGCCGCCGGGCGACGGGGGGGCGTCCCTACAATGAGCAGTTCTTC
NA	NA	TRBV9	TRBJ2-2	CASSPRGANTGELFF	TGTGCCAGCAGCCCCCGGGGAGCAAACACCGGGGAGCTGTTTTTT
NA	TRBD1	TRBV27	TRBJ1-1	CASSFATGPAFF	TGTGCCAGCAGTTTTGCGACAGGGCCAGCTTTCTTT
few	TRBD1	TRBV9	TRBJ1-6	CASSWGGQGNSPLHF	TGTGCCAGCAGCTGGGGGGGACAGGGCAATTCACCCCTCCACTTT
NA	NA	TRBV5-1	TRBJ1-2	CASSPDNRAGYGYTF	TGCGCCAGCAGCCCGGATAACAGGGCCGGCTATGGCTACACCTTC
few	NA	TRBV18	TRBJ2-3	CASSPPTSTDTQYF	TGTGCCAGCTCACCGCCTACTAGCACAGATACGCAGTATTTT
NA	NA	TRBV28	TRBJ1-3	CASNTPGGRQGNTIYF	TGTGCCAGCAATACCCCCGGGGGGAGGCAAGGAAACACCATATATTTT
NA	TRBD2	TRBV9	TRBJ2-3	CASSASGGSNTDTQYF	TGTGCCAGCAGCGCTAGCGGGGGGAGTAACACAGATACGCAGTATTTT